The present T cell receptor beta chain was sequenced within a study of persistence of HIV-infected CD4 T cells. Study summary: A median of 8 years of suppressive ART preceded sampling.

This CDR3 is built from 15 residues. After removal of 5 bases from V and 2 bases from J, the junction contained 1 base not matched to a gene. Germline values: CDR1 MNHNY, CDR2 SVGAGI (reference sequence). Note on this clone: What it recognizes is unknown.

Study outcomes and limitations: Antigen-responding cells were enriched for degenerate expanded CDR3beta sequences. Compared with CD3/CD28-stimulated cells, CMV- and Gag-responding cells showed lower TCRbeta richness.

Sequencing used immunoSEQ version 4 in survey mode. Genomic DNA was diluted to roughly 10 ng/uL, up to roughly 1 ug per sample. Data came from immunoSEQ multiplex PCR; TCRdb stores just in-frame clones and leaves some out. The repertoire consists of about 45,000 clones, with less than 90% occurring once and the leading ten covering 0.45% to 0.5%. Anti-CD3/anti-CD28 beads served as a nonspecific positive control stimulus. Responding CD4+ T cells were sorted by upregulation of both CD40 ligand and CD69. This sequence joins TRBV6-6 and TRBJ2-2, with 11 bases matching TRBD2. The clonotype comes from an adult woman with HIV who was CMV-seropositive. The sequences come from CD4+ T cells sorted from PBMCs after 18-hour stimulation, collected from a patient who received antiretroviral therapy. The CDR3 protein is CASSGTSGNTGELFF. The CDR3 DNA reads as TGTGCCAGCAGTGGGACTAGCGGCAACACCGGGGAGCTGTTTTTT.